Each of the 21 T cell receptor beta chains below was sequenced from the same sample in a study of lymphopenia after photon versus proton radiotherapy. Some clones are missing from TCRdb's copy, which holds only in-frame ones; the method was immunoSEQ multiplex PCR. The table shows about 58,000 clones, with roughly 80% occurring only once. Sequenced material: peripheral blood, taken from a patient treated with proton-based radiotherapy. Receptors originate from a man aged 60 to 69 with pancreatic cancer.

The gene calls are TRBV27 and TRBJ2-1; the D is unclear. Per the germline V gene, CDR1 is MNHEY and CDR2 is SMNVEV (reference sequence). This CDR3 comprises 13 residues. V dropped 5 bases and J dropped 1 base, with 6 bases sitting between them. This CDR3 is CASSPNSYNEQFF. The CDR3 region has the DNA TGTGCCAGCAGTCCTAATTCCTACAATGAGCAGTTCTTC.

The chain employs TRBV21-1 and TRBJ2-1; TRBD2 is the table's D call, not checked against the DNA. TRBV21-1 is tagged as a pseudogene. The CDR3 has 13 residues. Here the CDR3 reads CASRGSSYNEQFF. CDR3 sequence (DNA): TGTGCCAGCCGAGGGAGCTCCTACAATGAGCAGTTCTTC.

The J gene is TRBJ1-4, the V gene TRBV6-1, with 9 bases identical to TRBD1. In germline, CDR1 is MNHNS, CDR2 SASEGT. After removal of 6 bases from V and 8 bases from J, the junction contained 7 bases not matched to a gene. The CDR3 has 14 amino acids. This CDR3 is CASSRWGTGEKLFF. In DNA form, the CDR3 reads TGTGCCAGCAGCCGGTGGGGGACAGGGGAAAAACTGTTTTTT.

The J gene is TRBJ2-7, the V gene TRBV6-6; TRBD1 matches at 9 bases. The CDR3 consists of 14 residues. With V trimmed by 8 bases and J by 3 bases, 8 bases remained unmatched. Germline V CDR1 and CDR2: MNHNY, SVGAGI (reference sequence). This CDR3 reads CASGKGTGLYEQYF. In DNA, the CDR3 is TGTGCCAGCGGGAAGGGGACAGGGCTCTACGAGCAGTACTTC.

The chain uses TRBV11-2 and TRBJ2-2; D is ambiguous. Germline V gives CDR1 SGHAT, CDR2 FQNNGV. CDR3 length equals 15 residues. V was trimmed by 1 base and J by 4 bases, leaving 10 bases between them. The CDR3 region has the DNA TGTGCCAGCAGCTTAGGGGTGTTGGGCACCGGGGAGCTGTTTTTT. As protein: CASSLGVLGTGELFF.

J is TRBJ2-7 and V is TRBV11-3, with D possibly TRBD1 on 7 matching bases. The V gene lost 7 bases and the J gene lost 0 bases, with 16 bases spanning the gap. The CDR3 runs 15 residues. CDR1 and CDR2 (germline): SGHNT, YENEEA. The chain's CDR3 is CASTRGTGVSYEQYF. The CDR3 nucleotides read TGTGCCAGCACCAGGGGGACGGGGGTCTCCTACGAGCAGTACTTC.

The chain links TRBV14 to TRBJ2-7, with D maybe TRBD2 (5 bases). Trimming left V 1 base short and J 7 bases short, with 14 bases between. The V gene's germline CDR1 is SGHDN and CDR2 FVKESK. The CDR3 is 14 amino acids. Written as DNA, the CDR3 is TGTGCCAGCAGCCAAGTTCTAGGGAGTGTAGAGCAGTACTTC. Its protein is CASSQVLGSVEQYF. The whole variable domain, filled in from reference TRBV14 and TRBJ2-7, reads EAGVTQFPSHSVIEKGQTVTLRCDPISGHDNLYWYRRVMGKEIKFLLHFVKESKQDESGMPNNRFLAERTGGTYSTLKVQPAELEDSGVYFCASSQVLGSVEQYFGPGTRLTVT.

The gene calls are TRBV5-1 and TRBJ1-2; D unclear. The germline gives CDR1 SGHRS, CDR2 YFSETQ. Trimming stripped 3 bases from V and 0 bases from J, with 9 bases between. This CDR3 region has 14 residues. CDR3 loop: CASSSTDSNYGYTF. The CDR3 DNA sequence: TGCGCCAGCAGCTCGACGGACTCTAACTATGGCTACACCTTC.

The J gene is TRBJ2-5, the V gene TRBV6-8, with 9 positions matching TRBD2. The CDR3 runs 16 residues. The ends lost 4 bases at V and 3 bases at J; junction bases unmatched: 9. Germline V gene data show CDR1 as MNHGY and CDR2 as SAAAGT. CDR3 amino acids: CASSLLLRTSEETQYF. The CDR3 region has the DNA TGTGCCAGCAGTTTATTACTTCGGACTAGCGAAGAGACCCAGTACTTC.

The chain has TRBV6-5 and TRBJ2-3, with D tentatively TRBD2 (5 bases). Trimming took 5 bases from V and 6 from J, leaving 9 bases between them. CDR3 length: 12 amino acids. CDR1 and CDR2 from the germline V gene are MNHEY and SVGAGI. The CDR3 bases are TGTGCCAGCAGTCTAAGAGGGGATACGCAGTATTTT. Amino acid sequence: CASSLRGDTQYF.

This clone was observed a single time. This chain joins TRBV28 and TRBJ1-5; 7 positions agree with TRBD1. The germline V gene has CDR1 MDHEN and CDR2 SYDVKM. V shed 6 bases and J 2 bases; nucleotides not matched to a gene: 7. This CDR3 is built from 15 residues. CDR3 residues: CASSHLTGGNQPQHF. The CDR3, as DNA: TGTGCCAGCAGCCACCTAACAGGGGGCAATCAGCCCCAGCATTTT.

The chain combines TRBV6-5 with TRBJ1-6; 9 nucleotides agree with TRBD1. The trim removed 6 bases at V and 9 bases at J, leaving 9 bases unmatched. From germline, CDR1 is MNHEY and CDR2 SVGAGI. The CDR3 contains 15 residues. The CDR3 nucleotides are TGTGCCAGCAGAGTCCGACAGGGGGTTACTTCACCCCTCCACTTT. Translated, it gives CASRVRQGVTSPLHF.

This clone was found a few times. The chain carries TRBV7-9 and TRBJ1-2; 7 positions agree with TRBD1. V was pared by 0 bases and J by 4 bases, with 8 bases of the junction left unmatched. Germline CDR1 reads SEHNR; CDR2 reads FQNEAQ (reference sequence). The CDR3 consists of 16 residues. DNA of the CDR3: TGTGCCAGCAGCTTAGCGGCCGGACAGGAGGCCTATGGCTACACCTTC. Its protein product is CASSLAAGQEAYGYTF. Supplemented by reference TRBV7-9 and TRBJ1-2, the full variable domain reads DTGVSQNPRHKITKRGQNVTFRCDPISEHNRLYWYRQTLGQGPEFLTYFQNEAQLEKSRLLSDRFSAERPKGSFSTLEIQRTEQGDSAMYLCASSLAAGQEAYGYTFGSGTRLTVV.

The chain employs TRBV15 and TRBJ2-3, with D tentatively TRBD1 or TRBD2 (5 bases each). Germline assignment: CDR1 LNHNV and CDR2 YYDKDF (reference sequence). Trimming took off 0 bases at V and 0 bases at J, with 16 bases between the two ends. This CDR3 region has 18 residues. The CDR3 bases are TGTGCCACCAGCAGAGATCGTCCCCTCTGGGGGAGCACAGATACGCAGTATTTT. Protein product: CATSRDRPLWGSTDTQYF.

The chain links TRBV29-1 to TRBJ2-5; D is perhaps TRBD1 (6 bases). CDR1 is SQVTM and CDR2 is ANQGSEA in the germline V gene. The CDR3 is 12 residues long. Trimming stripped 5 bases from V and 2 bases from J, with 9 bases between. CDR3 protein: CSVRQDQETQYF. Here the CDR3 DNA reads TGCAGCGTTCGACAGGATCAAGAGACCCAGTACTTC.

This chain links TRBV7-2 with TRBJ2-7; 8 nucleotides line up with TRBD1. The junction had 12 bases not matched to a gene; V was cut back by 4 bases and J by 7 bases. The V gene's germline CDR1 is SGHTA and CDR2 FQGNSA. The CDR3 covers 15 residues. The chain's CDR3 is CASSSSGTGSSEQYF. CDR3 DNA sequence: TGTGCCAGCAGCTCGTCCGGGACAGGATCCTCGGAGCAGTACTTC.

In its sample, this clone was seen once. The chain combines TRBV29-1 with TRBJ1-1; the match to TRBD1 covers 9 bases. Trimming removed 7 bases from V and 1 base from J; junction bases left unmatched: 4. Germline CDR1 SQVTM, CDR2 ANQGSEA. The CDR3 has 13 residues. CDR3 sequence reads: CSEQGASNTEAFF. CDR3 bases: TGCAGCGAACAGGGGGCTTCGAACACTGAAGCTTTCTTT.

This clone was seen a few times. The chain recombines TRBV6-4 with TRBJ1-2; 8 bases fit TRBD1. Germline CDR1 is MRHNA and CDR2 is SNTAGT. The CDR3 contains 14 residues. J gave up 0 bases and V 4 bases, and 1 base lay outside the gene matches. CDR3 bases: TGTGCCAGCAGTGCAGGGGGCACTAACTATGGCTACACCTTC. Encoded protein: CASSAGGTNYGYTF.

This clone was seen more than once but under ten times. The chain employs TRBV14 and TRBJ1-2; D uncertain. The CDR3 has 15 amino acids. V lost 0 bases, J lost 8 bases, and 16 bases lay in between. Looked up from germline, CDR1 is SGHDN and CDR2 is FVKESK. As DNA, the CDR3 is TGTGCCAGCAGCCAAGATTCAGTCCAAGTTCGGGGCTACACCTTC. Protein: CASSQDSVQVRGYTF.

V usage is TRBV7-8 and J usage is TRBJ1-2, with unresolved D. Per germline, CDR1 SGHVS and CDR2 FQNEAQ. The CDR3 covers 14 residues. Trimming removed 1 base at V and 8 bases at J, with 14 bases between. The CDR3 loop is CASSLVARVGGYTF. CDR3 bases: TGTGCCAGCAGCTTAGTAGCGAGGGTTGGAGGCTACACCTTC.

The V call is TRBV5-4, the J call TRBJ2-5; D may match TRBD1 or TRBD2 (6 bases each). This CDR3 has 15 residues. Trimming pared 4 bases from V and 5 bases from J, leaving 18 bases between. Germline V gene data show CDR1 as SGHNT and CDR2 as YYREEE (reference sequence). The CDR3 coding sequence is TGTGCCAGCAGCGCAACAGGGAGGCCGGGGGAGACCCAGTACTTC. Encoded protein: CASSATGRPGETQYF. The full variable domain, rest sourced from reference TRBV5-4 and TRBJ2-5, is ETGVTQSPTHLIKTRGQQVTLRCSSQSGHNTVSWYQQALGQGPQFIFQYYREEENGRGNFPPRFSGLQFPNYSSELNVNALELDDSALYLCASSATGRPGETQYFGPGTRLLVL.